This TCR beta chain was profiled in a study of beta chain features in type 1 diabetes. Study-wide context: Cell yields, gender and age were similar in healthy donors and patients.

cDNA synthesis used the whole RNA isolate, giving expressed TCRB sequences. Produced via immunoSEQ multiplex PCR; TCRdb's table is partial and in-frame only. The table lists about 320,000 clones, less than 15% of them singletons, with 6.7% in the top ten. This clone showed up just a few times. The CDR3 totals 11 residues. V lost 5 bases and J 1 base, leaving 2 bases between the germline ends. Per germline, CDR1 GTSNPN and CDR2 SVGIG (reference sequence). The sample comprised central memory CD4+ T cells from blood. This chain connects TRBV30 to TRBJ2-2; D is ambiguous. The TCR sequence derives from a man aged 25-45 years in good health. The CDR3: CAWLNTGELFF. CDR3 coding DNA: TGTGCCTGGCTGAACACCGGGGAGCTGTTTTTT.